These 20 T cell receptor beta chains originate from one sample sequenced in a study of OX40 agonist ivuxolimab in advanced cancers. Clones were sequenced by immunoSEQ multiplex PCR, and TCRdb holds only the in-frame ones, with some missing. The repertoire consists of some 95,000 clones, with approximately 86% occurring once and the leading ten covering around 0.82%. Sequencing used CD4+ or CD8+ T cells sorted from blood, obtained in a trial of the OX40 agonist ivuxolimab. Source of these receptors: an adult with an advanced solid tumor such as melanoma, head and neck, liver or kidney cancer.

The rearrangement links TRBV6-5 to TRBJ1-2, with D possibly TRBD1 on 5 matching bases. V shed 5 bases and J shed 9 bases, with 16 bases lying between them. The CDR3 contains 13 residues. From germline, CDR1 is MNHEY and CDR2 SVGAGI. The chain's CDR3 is CASSLNFRESYTF. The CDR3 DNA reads TGTGCCAGCAGTCTCAATTTCAGGGAAAGCTACACCTTC.

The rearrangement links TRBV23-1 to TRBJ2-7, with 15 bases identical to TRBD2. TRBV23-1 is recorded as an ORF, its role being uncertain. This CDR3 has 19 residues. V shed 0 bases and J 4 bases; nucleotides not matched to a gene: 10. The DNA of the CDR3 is TGCGCCAGCAGTCAATCGTCTAGGTCAGGGACTAGCGGGAGGTACGAGCAGTACTTC. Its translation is CASSQSSRSGTSGRYEQYF.

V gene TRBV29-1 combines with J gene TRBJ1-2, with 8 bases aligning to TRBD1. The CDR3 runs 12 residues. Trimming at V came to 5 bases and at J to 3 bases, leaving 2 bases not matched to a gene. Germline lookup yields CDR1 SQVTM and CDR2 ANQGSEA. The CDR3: CSVTDRDYGYTF. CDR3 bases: TGCAGCGTTACGGACAGGGACTATGGCTACACCTTC.

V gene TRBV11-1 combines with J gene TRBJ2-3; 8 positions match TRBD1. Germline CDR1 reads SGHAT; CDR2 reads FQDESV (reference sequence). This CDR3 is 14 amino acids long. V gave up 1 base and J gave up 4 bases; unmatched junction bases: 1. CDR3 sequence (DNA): TGTGCCAGCAGCTTAGGGACAGGGCCAGATACGCAGTATTTT. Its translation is CASSLGTGPDTQYF.

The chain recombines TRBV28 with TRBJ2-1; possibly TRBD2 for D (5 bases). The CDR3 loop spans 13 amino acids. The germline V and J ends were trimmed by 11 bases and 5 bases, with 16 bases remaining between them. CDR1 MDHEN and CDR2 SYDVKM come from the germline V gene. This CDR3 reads CASWYAGNNEQFF. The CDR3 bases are TGTGCCTCATGGTACGCCGGGAACAATGAGCAGTTCTTC.

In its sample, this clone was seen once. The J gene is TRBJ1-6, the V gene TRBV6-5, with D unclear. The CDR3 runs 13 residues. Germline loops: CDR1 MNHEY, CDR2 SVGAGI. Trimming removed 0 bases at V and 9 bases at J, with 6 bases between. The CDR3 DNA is TGTGCCAGCAGTTACTCGATCAGTTCACCCCTCCACTTT. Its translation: CASSYSISSPLHF.

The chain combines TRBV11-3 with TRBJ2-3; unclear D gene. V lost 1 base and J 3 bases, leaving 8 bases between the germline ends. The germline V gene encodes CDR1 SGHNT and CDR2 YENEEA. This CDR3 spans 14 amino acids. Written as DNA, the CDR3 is TGTGCCAGCAGCTTAGGGGCTGCTACAGATACGCAGTATTTT. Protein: CASSLGAATDTQYF.

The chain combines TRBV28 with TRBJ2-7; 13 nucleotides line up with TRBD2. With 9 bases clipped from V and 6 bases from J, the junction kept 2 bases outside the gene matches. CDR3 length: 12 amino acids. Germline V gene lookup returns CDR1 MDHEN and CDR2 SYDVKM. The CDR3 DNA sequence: TGTGCCAGTCGACTAGCGGGAGGCGAGCAGTACTTC. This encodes CASRLAGGEQYF.

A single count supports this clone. CDR3: CAWSRGSPYEQYV. CDR3 bases: TGTGCCTGGAGCAGGGGGTCGCCCTACGAGCAGTACGTC. V and J are TRBV30 and TRBJ2-7; TRBD1 matches at 7 bases. Germline CDR1 reads GTSNPN; CDR2 reads SVGIG (reference sequence). The CDR3 is 13 residues long. After removal of 3 bases from V and 2 bases from J, the junction contained 4 bases not matched to a gene.

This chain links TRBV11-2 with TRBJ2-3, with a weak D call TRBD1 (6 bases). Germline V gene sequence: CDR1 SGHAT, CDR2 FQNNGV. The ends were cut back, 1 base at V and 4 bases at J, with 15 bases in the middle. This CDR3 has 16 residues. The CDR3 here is CASSLGGAGVPDTQYF. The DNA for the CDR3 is TGTGCCAGCAGCTTAGGCGGTGCAGGGGTACCAGATACGCAGTATTTT.

The CDR3 DNA reads as TGTGCCAGCAGTTTGCGAGCTAGCGGGAACTACGAGCAGTACTTC. It specifies CASSLRASGNYEQYF. The chain recombines TRBV28 with TRBJ2-7; 9 nucleotides agree with TRBD2. The germline CDR1 and CDR2 sequences are MDHEN and SYDVKM. The CDR3 extends over 15 amino acids. V lost 3 bases and J lost 3; bases outside the gene matches: 6.

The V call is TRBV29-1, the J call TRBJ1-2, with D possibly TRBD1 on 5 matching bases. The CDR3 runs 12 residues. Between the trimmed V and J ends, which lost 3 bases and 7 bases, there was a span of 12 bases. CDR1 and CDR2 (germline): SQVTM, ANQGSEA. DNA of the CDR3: TGCAGCGTTGATGCAGGGAAACCTGGCTACACCTTC. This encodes CSVDAGKPGYTF.

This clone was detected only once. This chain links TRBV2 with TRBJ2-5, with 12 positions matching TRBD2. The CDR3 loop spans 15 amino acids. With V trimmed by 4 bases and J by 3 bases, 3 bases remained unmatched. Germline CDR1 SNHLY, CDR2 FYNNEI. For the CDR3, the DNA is TGTGCCAGCAGTGGACTAGCGGGAGTCGAAGAGACCCAGTACTTC. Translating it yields CASSGLAGVEETQYF.

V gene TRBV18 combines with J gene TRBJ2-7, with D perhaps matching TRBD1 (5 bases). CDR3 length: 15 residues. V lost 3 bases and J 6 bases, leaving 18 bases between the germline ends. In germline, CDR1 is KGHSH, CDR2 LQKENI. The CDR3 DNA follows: TGTGCCAGCTCACCCATCCAGGGTAATCTGGTCGAGCAGTACGTC. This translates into CASSPIQGNLVEQYV.

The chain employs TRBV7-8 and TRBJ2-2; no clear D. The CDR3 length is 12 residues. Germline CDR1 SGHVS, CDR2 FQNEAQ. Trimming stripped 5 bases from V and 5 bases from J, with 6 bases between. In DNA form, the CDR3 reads TGTGCCAGCAGCCTGGGAACCGGGGAGCTGTTTTTT. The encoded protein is CASSLGTGELFF.

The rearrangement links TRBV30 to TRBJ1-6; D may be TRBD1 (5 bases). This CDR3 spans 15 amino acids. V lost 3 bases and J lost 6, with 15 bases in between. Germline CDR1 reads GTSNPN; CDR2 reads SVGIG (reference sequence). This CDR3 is CAWRPGGGGNSPLHF. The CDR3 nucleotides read TGTGCCTGGAGGCCCGGGGGGGGTGGTAATTCACCCCTCCACTTT.

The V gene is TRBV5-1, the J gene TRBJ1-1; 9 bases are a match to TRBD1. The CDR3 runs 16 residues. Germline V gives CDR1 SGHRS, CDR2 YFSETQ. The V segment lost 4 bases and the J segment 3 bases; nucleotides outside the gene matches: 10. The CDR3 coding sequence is TGCGCCAGCAGCAATCAACAGGGGGCTTTCGACACTGAAGCTTTCTTT. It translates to CASSNQQGAFDTEAFF.

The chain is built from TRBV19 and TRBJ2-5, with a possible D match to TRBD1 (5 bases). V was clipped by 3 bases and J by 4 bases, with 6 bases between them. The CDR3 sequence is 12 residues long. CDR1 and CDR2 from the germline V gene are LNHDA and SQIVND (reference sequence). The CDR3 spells CASSIRGETQYF. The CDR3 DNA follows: TGTGCCAGTAGTATTAGGGGAGAGACCCAGTACTTC.

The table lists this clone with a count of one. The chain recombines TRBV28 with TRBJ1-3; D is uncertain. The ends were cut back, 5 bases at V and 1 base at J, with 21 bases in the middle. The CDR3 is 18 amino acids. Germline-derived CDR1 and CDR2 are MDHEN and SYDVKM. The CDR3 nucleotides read TGTGCCAGCAGTCCTGGAGGCGCGGGCCTGGGGTCTGGAAACACCATATATTTT. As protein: CASSPGGAGLGSGNTIYF.

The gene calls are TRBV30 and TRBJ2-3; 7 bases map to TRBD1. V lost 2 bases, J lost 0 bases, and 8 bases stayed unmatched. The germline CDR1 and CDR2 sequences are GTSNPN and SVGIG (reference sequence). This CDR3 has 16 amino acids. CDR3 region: CAWSLQGRTSTDTQYF. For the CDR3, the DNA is TGTGCCTGGAGTTTACAGGGGCGAACCAGCACAGATACGCAGTATTTT.